The sequence of this T cell receptor beta chain was determined in a study of Ad26.COV2.S vaccination and SARS-CoV-2 variants. The study, taken as a whole, reports: The TCR breadth and depth analyses may have produced an underestimate of total T cell responses. Non-spike TCR breadth did not differ much between vaccine and placebo recipients.

The assay was immunoSEQ multiplex PCR, and TCRdb's table has in-frame clones only and misses some. The table has some 290,000 clones, just over 85% seen once; the top ten hold roughly 1.9%. This clone was seen only a few times. The antigen remains unidentified. Treatment in this sample: over 15 received Ad26.COV2.S at low or high dose, single or two shots; a few received placebo; per-sample allocation not given. Day 63 after the first vaccine or placebo injection was the time point for sampling. Trimming pared 0 bases from V and 6 bases from J, leaving 14 bases between. The V gene's germline CDR1 is MNHEY and CDR2 SVGAGI. The CDR3 covers 15 residues.

The chain employs TRBV6-5 and TRBJ1-2, with no clear D. The source is a person aged 18 to 59 who received the Ad26.COV2.S COVID-19 vaccine or a placebo. The input for sequencing was peripheral blood, taken in a trial of Ad26.COV2.S vaccine versus placebo. The CDR3 bases are TGTGCCAGCAGTTACTCGGGGAAACGCCGCCATGGCTACACCTTC. Its protein is CASSYSGKRRHGYTF.